The following is a T cell receptor beta chain sequence with its context. Its antigen is unknown. This record comes from a study of CD4 T cells in relation to SARS-CoV-2 and coronaviruses. Sequenced by immunoSEQ multiplex PCR; TCRdb stores in-frame clones only, minus some. Among roughly 20,000 clones listed, about three quarters were seen once. V gave up 3 bases and J gave up 2 bases, with 7 bases separating them. CDR3 length: 13 amino acids. Germline CDR1 is SNHLY and CDR2 is FYNNEI. CD4+ T cells from unexposed donors were obtained before the COVID-19 pandemic (2011-2018). CD4+ T cells were isolated from the cells after more than 8 days of culture.

This rearrangement joins TRBV2 to TRBJ1-1; D is ambiguous. This TCR derives from a human donor in good health. The sample comprised CD4+ T cells from PBMCs, cultured in vitro. DNA of the CDR3: TGTGCCAGCAGTGAGCTAGAAAACACTGAAGCTTTCTTT. Amino acid sequence: CASSELENTEAFF.